The 16 T cell receptor beta chains in this list originate from one sample, sequenced in a study of T cell changes during pregnancy in multiple sclerosis. Measured with immunoSEQ multiplex PCR; TCRdb has only the in-frame clones, and not every one. The data hold about 100,000 clones, with 92% observed a single time. Sequenced material: peripheral blood, taken after pregnancy. All receptors derive from a female donor with multiple sclerosis, enrolled in a pregnancy study.

This clone was detected only a few times. The rearrangement joins TRBV5-1 to TRBJ2-2; 11 bases agree with TRBD2. Germline CDR1 is SGHRS and CDR2 is YFSETQ. V lost 2 bases to trimming and J lost 6 bases; unmatched junction nucleotides: 3. CDR3 length: 15 residues. The CDR3 loop is CASSFSGGASGELFF. CDR3 bases: TGCGCCAGCAGCTTTAGCGGGGGGGCGTCCGGGGAGCTGTTTTTT.

Turning to this clone: The sample has other DNA sequences that encode this CDR3 too. The rearrangement links TRBV20-1 to TRBJ2-7, with TRBD1 identical over 7 bases. After removal of 6 bases from V and 3 bases from J, the junction contained 2 bases not matched to a gene. Germline V gene sequence: CDR1 DFQATT, CDR2 SNEGSKA (reference sequence). This CDR3 comprises 11 residues. The CDR3 spells CSAGDSYEQYF. The CDR3 nucleotides are TGCAGTGCGGGGGACAGCTACGAGCAGTACTTC.

The rearrangement joins TRBV9 to TRBJ2-2; D is ambiguous. CDR1 is SGDLS and CDR2 is YYNGEE in the germline V gene. Trimming removed 0 bases from V and 0 bases from J, with 12 bases in between. The CDR3 is made up of 17 amino acids. The CDR3 is CASSVVVAVSNTGELFF. The CDR3 nucleotides read TGTGCCAGCAGCGTAGTGGTCGCGGTTTCGAACACCGGGGAGCTGTTTTTT.

The genes are TRBV6-5 and TRBJ1-4; tentatively, D is TRBD1 (5 bases). CDR3 length: 15 residues. V lost 2 bases and J lost 7, with 14 bases in between. Germline lookup yields CDR1 MNHEY and CDR2 SVGAGI. In nucleotides, the CDR3 is TGTGCCAGCAGTTACGTGGGCGTGGGGGGTGAAAAACTGTTTTTT. Protein: CASSYVGVGGEKLFF.

The chain is built from TRBV5-1 and TRBJ1-2, with 7 bases matching TRBD1. CDR3 length equals 13 residues. V dropped 2 bases and J dropped 4; count of bases not matched to a gene: 2. Per the germline V gene, CDR1 is SGHRS and CDR2 is YFSETQ. CDR3 DNA sequence: TGCGCCAGCAGCTTAGACAGGGCCTATGGCTACACCTTC. Protein sequence: CASSLDRAYGYTF.

The gene calls are TRBV5-5 and TRBJ2-7, with 7 positions matching TRBD1. Germline V gene data show CDR1 as SGHKS and CDR2 as YYEKEE (reference sequence). V lost 3 bases to trimming and J lost 6 bases; unmatched junction nucleotides: 6. This CDR3 contains 13 residues. The CDR3 DNA follows: TGTGCCAGCAGCTCTGGGACAGCAGGCGAGCAGTACTTC. Translated: CASSSGTAGEQYF.

The CDR3 loop is CASSLVTGRGDTEAFF. Here the CDR3 DNA reads TGTGCCAGCAGCTTAGTGACAGGACGGGGAGACACTGAAGCTTTCTTT. The V and J genes are TRBV7-8 and TRBJ1-1, with D tentatively TRBD1 (6 bases). Germline lookup yields CDR1 SGHVS and CDR2 FQNEAQ. The CDR3 is made up of 16 amino acids. V shed 1 base and J shed 3 bases, with 15 bases lying between them.

This chain joins TRBV7-9 and TRBJ1-2, with TRBD1 matching over 7 bases. This CDR3 is built from 16 residues. The V gene end was trimmed by 1 base and the J gene end by 5 bases; junction bases not matched to a gene: 10. Germline lookup yields CDR1 SEHNR and CDR2 FQNEAQ (reference sequence). For the CDR3, the DNA is TGTGCCAGCAGCTTAGTCCAAGGGGGCAGTGTGTATGGCTACACCTTC. Encoded protein: CASSLVQGGSVYGYTF. Full variable domain (outside the CDR3, taken from reference TRBV7-9 and TRBJ1-2): DTGVSQNPRHKITKRGQNVTFRCDPISEHNRLYWYRQTLGQGPEFLTYFQNEAQLEKSRLLSDRFSAERPKGSFSTLEIQRTEQGDSAMYLCASSLVQGGSVYGYTFGSGTRLTVV.

The chain recombines TRBV6-5 with TRBJ1-1, with D uncertain. CDR1 and CDR2 from the germline V gene are MNHEY and SVGAGI. This CDR3 has 13 residues. Trimming pared 5 bases from V and 0 bases from J, leaving 7 bases between. CDR3 residues: CASSKQMNTEAFF. The DNA for the CDR3 is TGTGCCAGCAGTAAACAGATGAACACTGAAGCTTTCTTT.

This sequence joins TRBV4-3 and TRBJ2-1; 8 bases map to TRBD1. With 0 bases clipped from V and 5 bases from J, the junction kept 9 bases outside the gene matches. The CDR3 contains 17 residues. CDR1 and CDR2 (germline): LGHNA, YSLEER. In DNA, the CDR3 is TGCGCCAGCAGCCAAGACCCGGGACAGGCTATAAACAATGAGCAGTTCTTC. Translation gives CASSQDPGQAINNEQFF.

V gene TRBV7-9 combines with J gene TRBJ2-7; TRBD2 matches 13 bases. CDR3 size: 16 residues. Germline V CDR1 and CDR2: SEHNR, FQNEAQ (reference sequence). The ends lost 5 bases at V and 7 bases at J; junction bases unmatched: 11. The CDR3, as DNA: TGTGCCAGCAGCCCAATAAGCGGACTAGCGGGAGAGGAGCAGTACTTC. Amino acid sequence: CASSPISGLAGEEQYF. The full variable domain, completed using reference TRBV7-9 and TRBJ2-7, is DTGVSQNPRHKITKRGQNVTFRCDPISEHNRLYWYRQTLGQGPEFLTYFQNEAQLEKSRLLSDRFSAERPKGSFSTLEIQRTEQGDSAMYLCASSPISGLAGEEQYFGPGTRLTVT.

CDR3 amino acids: CASSPGRRGGPYGNTIYF. CDR3 DNA sequence: TGTGCCAGCAGCCCCGGTAGGCGGGGGGGGCCTTATGGAAACACCATATATTTT. The V call is TRBV11-2, the J call TRBJ1-3, with D maybe TRBD1 (6 bases). The CDR3 is made up of 18 amino acids. In germline, CDR1 is SGHAT, CDR2 FQNNGV. Trimming cost V 5 bases and J 3 bases, with 23 bases left between them. Using reference TRBV11-2 and TRBJ1-3 for the parts outside the CDR3, the full variable domain is EAGVAQSPRYKIIEKRQSVAFWCNPISGHATLYWYQQILGQGPKLLIQFQNNGVVDDSQLPKDRFSAERLKGVDSTLKIQPAKLEDSAVYLCASSPGRRGGPYGNTIYFGEGSWLTVV.

This sequence joins TRBV11-2 and TRBJ2-1; 9 positions match TRBD2. The CDR3 runs 15 residues. Trimming cost V 5 bases and J 1 base; bases outside gene matches: 3. The V gene's germline CDR1 is SGHAT and CDR2 FQNNGV. This CDR3 is CASSGGLASYNEQFF. CDR3 in DNA: TGTGCCAGCAGCGGGGGACTAGCATCCTACAATGAGCAGTTCTTC.

This rearrangement joins TRBV27 to TRBJ2-7; tentatively, D is TRBD2 (6 bases). This CDR3 comprises 14 residues. Trimming shortened V by 8 bases and J by 4 bases, and 18 bases separated the two germline ends. CDR1 and CDR2 from the germline V gene are MNHEY and SMNVEV (reference sequence). This chain's CDR3 is CASAPPSGVYEQYF. Written as DNA, the CDR3 is TGTGCCAGCGCCCCCCCCTCGGGAGTGTACGAGCAGTACTTC.

The rearrangement uses TRBV27 and TRBJ2-1; D not resolved. Trimming left V 3 bases short and J 4 bases short, with 7 bases between. This CDR3 is 13 amino acids long. Germline V gene sequence: CDR1 MNHEY, CDR2 SMNVEV (reference sequence). CDR3 bases: TGTGCCAGCAGTTTTTCCGGTTACAATGAGCAGTTCTTC. This translates into CASSFSGYNEQFF.

The chain links TRBV5-1 to TRBJ2-4, with 9 bases lining up with TRBD1. The CDR3 has 13 amino acids. V lost 4 bases, J lost 7 bases, and 3 bases stayed unmatched. In germline, CDR1 is SGHRS, CDR2 YFSETQ. DNA of the CDR3: TGCGCCAGCAGCCCGGGGACAGGGAACATTCAGTACTTC. Its translation is CASSPGTGNIQYF.